This entry lists 28 T cell receptor beta chains sequenced from one sample in a study of shared clonotypes between healthy human individuals. Assay used: immunoSEQ multiplex PCR; TCRdb lists only in-frame clones, some missing. The table lists around 2.3 million clones, 95% of them singletons. Sequencing was done on a sample of naive CD4+ T cells sorted from blood. Subset given: CD45RA+ positively selected. The receptors were gathered from a man aged 18 to 30 in good health.

J is TRBJ2-7 and V is TRBV11-2, with 8 positions matching TRBD1. CDR1 and CDR2 from the germline V gene are SGHAT and FQNNGV. The J segment lost 5 bases and the V segment lost 5 bases, leaving 8 bases of the junction unmatched. There are 14 residues in the CDR3. The CDR3, as DNA: TGTGCCAGCAGCCGCGGACAGGGCTTACACGAGCAGTACTTC. It translates to CASSRGQGLHEQYF.

V and J are TRBV10-1 and TRBJ2-7; D not certain. Germline V lookup: CDR1 WNHNN, CDR2 SYGVQD (reference sequence). This CDR3 is built from 15 residues. Trimming stripped 0 bases from V and 2 bases from J, with 11 bases between. The CDR3 DNA reads TGCGCCAGCAGTGAGTCCAGAAGAAGACCCTACGAGCAGTACTTC. Translation: CASSESRRRPYEQYF.

The chain employs TRBV19 and TRBJ1-5, with 8 nucleotides matching TRBD1. Germline trimming cut 4 bases from V and 7 bases from J; bases unmatched to any gene: 9. The CDR3 has 15 amino acids. CDR1 and CDR2 (germline): LNHDA, SQIVND (reference sequence). DNA for the CDR3: TGTGCCAGTAGTACCCTAATTACAGGGGGGCAGCCCCAGCATTTT. This translates into CASSTLITGGQPQHF.

This clone was seen just once. The rearrangement joins TRBV28 to TRBJ2-5, with D tentatively TRBD1 or TRBD2 (7 bases each). CDR1 is MDHEN and CDR2 is SYDVKM in the germline V gene. Trimming pared 4 bases from V and 2 bases from J, leaving 17 bases between. There are 16 residues in the CDR3. Written as DNA, the CDR3 is TGTGCCAGCAGTTCAGGGGGGGCAGCATTGCAAGAGACCCAGTACTTC. Protein: CASSSGGAALQETQYF.

The chain carries TRBV11-3 and TRBJ2-5; TRBD1 aligns across 7 bases. V shed 2 bases, J shed 3 bases, and the junction held 15 bases outside the gene matches. The CDR3 spans 18 residues. Germline CDR1 is SGHNT and CDR2 is YENEEA. CDR3 DNA: TGTGCCAGCAGCTTACGATCTCGCGTAACAGGGGTCGAAGAGACCCAGTACTTC. Protein sequence: CASSLRSRVTGVEETQYF. The complete variable domain, with remaining parts taken from reference TRBV11-3 and TRBJ2-5, reads EAGVVQSPRYKIIEKKQPVAFWCNPISGHNTLYWYLQNLGQGPELLIRYENEEAVDDSQLPKDRFSAERLKGVDSTLKIQPAELGDSAVYLCASSLRSRVTGVEETQYFGPGTRLLVL.

V and J are TRBV28 and TRBJ2-7, with 16 bases lining up with TRBD2. Germline V gene data show CDR1 as MDHEN and CDR2 as SYDVKM. V shed 5 bases and J 4 bases; nucleotides not matched to a gene: 2. The CDR3 has 15 residues. The CDR3 region is CASSGTSGGDYEQYF. CDR3 DNA sequence: TGTGCCAGCAGTGGGACTAGCGGGGGGGATTACGAGCAGTACTTC.

This clone was counted only a few times. The genes are TRBV5-1 and TRBJ2-5; 8 bases are shared with TRBD2. V was pared by 4 bases and J by 1 base, with 3 bases of the junction left unmatched. In germline, CDR1 is SGHRS, CDR2 YFSETQ. The CDR3 contains 14 residues. CDR3 residues: CASSTGTSQETQYF. The CDR3 DNA reads TGCGCCAGCAGCACCGGGACTAGCCAAGAGACCCAGTACTTC.

This CDR3 reads CASRIDGTSGNTIYF. The CDR3 DNA reads as TGCGCCAGCCGAATAGACGGGACCTCTGGAAACACCATATATTTT. This chain links TRBV5-1 with TRBJ1-3; possibly TRBD1 for D (5 bases). V was shortened by 7 bases and J by 0 bases, with 14 bases between the two germline ends. The CDR3 sequence is 15 residues long. Germline CDR1 is SGHRS and CDR2 is YFSETQ.

V usage is TRBV30 and J usage is TRBJ1-4, with TRBD1 matching 12 bases. The V segment lost 5 bases and the J segment 6 bases; nucleotides outside the gene matches: 10. Per germline, CDR1 GTSNPN and CDR2 SVGIG (reference sequence). The CDR3 runs to 16 residues. CDR3 sequence reads: CAWAGTGGKGHEKLFF. For the CDR3, the DNA is TGTGCCTGGGCCGGGACAGGGGGCAAGGGTCATGAAAAACTGTTTTTT.

This chain links TRBV29-1 with TRBJ2-1; D perhaps matches TRBD1 (6 bases). The CDR3 is 11 residues long. Germline V gives CDR1 SQVTM, CDR2 ANQGSEA. Trimming removed 7 bases at V and 5 bases at J, with 9 bases between. CDR3 bases: TGCAGCGGGGGGCGCCACAATGAGCAGTTCTTC. Protein product: CSGGRHNEQFF.

This CDR3 is CASMELGLAGTGELFF. The CDR3 nucleotides are TGTGCCAGCATGGAATTAGGACTAGCCGGCACCGGGGAGCTGTTTTTT. V gene TRBV2 combines with J gene TRBJ2-2; the match to TRBD2 covers 8 bases. Germline CDR1 and CDR2: SNHLY and FYNNEI. The CDR3 covers 16 residues. J lost 4 bases, V lost 7 bases, and 11 bases had no gene match.

This chain uses TRBV29-1 with TRBJ1-2; TRBD1 agrees at 8 bases. CDR3 size: 16 residues. The V segment lost 0 bases and the J segment 2 bases; nucleotides outside the gene matches: 8. Germline V gene data show CDR1 as SQVTM and CDR2 as ANQGSEA. The CDR3 nucleotides read TGCAGCGTTGAAGATCTCGGACAGGGAATAAACTATGGCTACACCTTC. Protein sequence: CSVEDLGQGINYGYTF.

CDR3 bases: TGCAGCGCTGACAGGGGGCCTTGGACTGAAGCTTTCTTT. Protein sequence: CSADRGPWTEAFF. The V and J genes are TRBV29-1 and TRBJ1-1, with 10 nucleotides matching TRBD1. This CDR3 has 13 amino acids. The trim removed 7 bases at V and 5 bases at J, leaving 7 bases unmatched. The germline V gene has CDR1 SQVTM and CDR2 ANQGSEA.

V usage is TRBV10-3 and J usage is TRBJ1-2, with D uncertain. This CDR3 spans 13 amino acids. The germline gives CDR1 ENHRY, CDR2 SYGVKD. The germline V and J ends were trimmed by 6 bases and 4 bases, with 12 bases remaining between them. CDR3 DNA sequence: TGTGCCATCAGATCGAACGGCCTCTATGGCTACACCTTC. Translating it yields CAIRSNGLYGYTF.

The chain employs TRBV19 and TRBJ2-1, with 7 nucleotides matching TRBD1. The CDR3 contains 14 residues. V trimming: 8 bases; J trimming: 7 bases; junction bases outside the gene matches: 11. The germline gives CDR1 LNHDA, CDR2 SQIVND (reference sequence). This chain's CDR3 is CASGRTGASNEQFF. The CDR3 DNA reads as TGTGCCAGTGGGAGAACAGGGGCTAGTAATGAGCAGTTCTTC.

This clone was found once. This chain links TRBV5-1 with TRBJ1-3; 9 bases agree with TRBD1. Germline V gene sequence: CDR1 SGHRS, CDR2 YFSETQ. V was pared by 3 bases and J by 1 base, with 8 bases of the junction left unmatched. This CDR3 has 17 amino acids. CDR3 sequence reads: CASSWDRAEKSGNTIYF. CDR3 nucleotides: TGCGCCAGCAGCTGGGACAGGGCTGAAAAATCTGGAAACACCATATATTTT.

The chain employs TRBV6-4 and TRBJ1-2; 9 positions agree with TRBD1. V lost 2 bases, J lost 7 bases, and 11 bases stayed unmatched. Looked up from germline, CDR1 is MRHNA and CDR2 is SNTAGT. The CDR3 totals 16 residues. The CDR3 loop is CASSDAPGQGLSGYTF. The CDR3 nucleotides read TGTGCCAGCAGTGACGCACCGGGACAGGGACTGAGTGGCTACACCTTC.

The chain links TRBV10-3 to TRBJ1-3, with D unresolved. The V end was cut by 5 bases, the J end by 1 base, with 12 bases between. The CDR3 contains 15 residues. Germline assignment: CDR1 ENHRY and CDR2 SYGVKD. This chain's CDR3 is CAISPSWASGNTIYF. The CDR3 region has the DNA TGTGCCATCAGTCCTTCGTGGGCATCTGGAAACACCATATATTTT.

This chain links TRBV5-1 with TRBJ2-7, with TRBD2 matching 12 bases. With V trimmed by 4 bases and J by 1 base, 6 bases remained unmatched. The CDR3 is 16 amino acids. Germline lookup yields CDR1 SGHRS and CDR2 YFSETQ. The CDR3 DNA sequence: TGCGCCAGCAGCCCAGGTGGGACTAGCGGGTCCTACGAGCAGTACTTC. Protein product: CASSPGGTSGSYEQYF.

This chain joins TRBV9 and TRBJ1-3, with TRBD1 matching 7 bases. The CDR3 extends over 16 amino acids. Germline CDR1 and CDR2: SGDLS and YYNGEE. V shed 3 bases and J 2 bases; nucleotides not matched to a gene: 8. CDR3 in DNA: TGTGCCAGCAGCGCGATGATTCAGGGGGCTGGAAACACCATATATTTT. Translation: CASSAMIQGAGNTIYF. The full variable domain, with the rest looked up from reference TRBV9 and TRBJ1-3, is DSGVTQTPKHLITATGQRVTLRCSPRSGDLSVYWYQQSLDQGLQFLIQYYNGEERAKGNILERFSAQQFPDLHSELNLSSLELGDSALYFCASSAMIQGAGNTIYFGEGSWLTVV.

Of note for this clone: Germline is not matched at one junction end, which may reflect a read error. The V gene is TRBV7-9, the J gene TRBJ2-7; 10 nucleotides agree with TRBD2. This CDR3 is built from 16 residues. The V gene's germline CDR1 is SEHNR and CDR2 FQNEAQ (reference sequence). The CDR3 sequence: CASNLGGSGRTYEQYF. DNA for the CDR3: TGTGCCAGCAACTTAGGGGGTAGCGGGAGGACCTACGAGCAGTACTTC.

The chain couples TRBV18 to TRBJ2-1; 10 bases match TRBD2. Germline CDR1 is KGHSH and CDR2 is LQKENI. Losses at the gene ends were 4 bases for V and 6 bases for J; bases not matched to a gene: 3. The CDR3 length is 14 residues. CDR3: CASSLTSGVNEQFF. The CDR3 DNA sequence: TGTGCCAGCTCACTTACTAGCGGGGTCAATGAGCAGTTCTTC.

This clone was counted once. V gene TRBV6-5 combines with J gene TRBJ1-2; D is ambiguous. CDR1 and CDR2 from the germline V gene are MNHEY and SVGAGI. CDR3 size: 13 residues. Trimming cost V 8 bases and J 8 bases, with 18 bases left between them. This CDR3 is CASRPLGGVGYTF. DNA for the CDR3: TGTGCCAGCCGCCCTCTAGGAGGTGTCGGCTACACCTTC.

The CDR3 here is CASSPRLAGQSSYEQYF. The CDR3 DNA reads TGTGCCAGCTCACCCAGACTAGCGGGTCAGAGCTCCTACGAGCAGTACTTC. The chain combines TRBV18 with TRBJ2-7; 10 nucleotides align to TRBD2. The length of the CDR3 is 17 residues. Germline CDR1 is KGHSH and CDR2 is LQKENI. After removal of 3 bases from V and 0 bases from J, the junction contained 8 bases not matched to a gene.

V and J are TRBV5-4 and TRBJ1-2; D gene unclear. CDR1 is SGHNT and CDR2 is YYREEE in the germline V gene (reference sequence). The CDR3 totals 14 residues. The V gene lost 4 bases and the J gene lost 4 bases, with 14 bases spanning the gap. CDR3 protein: CASSGDGEVYGYTF. As DNA, the CDR3 is TGTGCCAGCAGCGGAGACGGAGAGGTCTATGGCTACACCTTC.

This rearrangement joins TRBV2 to TRBJ1-3; D is unresolved. Trimming left V 3 bases short and J 0 bases short, with 9 bases between. This CDR3 has 15 amino acids. Germline-derived CDR1 and CDR2 are SNHLY and FYNNEI. Here the CDR3 DNA reads TGTGCCAGCAGTGATTTTGGTAGCTCTGGAAACACCATATATTTT. It specifies CASSDFGSSGNTIYF.

The V and J genes are TRBV9 and TRBJ2-1; D call uncertain. Germline values: CDR1 SGDLS, CDR2 YYNGEE. The V and J ends lost 0 bases and 3 bases respectively, with 10 bases between them. This CDR3 is 15 amino acids long. CDR3 bases: TGTGCCAGCAGCGTAGAAGGTAAACTCTACAATGAGCAGTTCTTC. As protein: CASSVEGKLYNEQFF.

This chain joins TRBV30 and TRBJ1-2, with D unresolved. The CDR3 is 14 residues long. V was shortened by 2 bases and J by 4 bases, with 14 bases between the two germline ends. Germline assignment: CDR1 GTSNPN and CDR2 SVGIG (reference sequence). The CDR3 protein is CAWSLQPDPYGYTF. The CDR3 bases are TGTGCCTGGAGTCTGCAGCCAGACCCCTATGGCTACACCTTC. Filled out from reference TRBV30 and TRBJ1-2, the complete variable domain reads SQTIHQWPATLVQPVGSPLSLECTVEGTSNPNLYWYRQAAGRGLQLLFYSVGIGQISSEVPQNLSASRPQDRQFILSSKKLLLSDSGFYLCAWSLQPDPYGYTFGSGTRLTVV.